Listed below are T cell receptor beta chains from one sample, sequenced in a study of human thymus T cells. Generated by immunoSEQ multiplex PCR, the TCRdb table keeps only in-frame clones and is missing some. The data contain roughly 120,000 clones, about 93% of them seen just once; the ten biggest clones take up roughly 0.024%. The specimen was thymus tissue. The receptors stem from a boy in the first two years of life with a congenital heart defect but otherwise immunologically healthy. The CDR3 runs from the conserved cysteine through the conserved F or W. Fields, in order: J gene, V gene, CDR3 protein.

TRBJ2-1	TRBV7-9	CASSLVLAQMGFNEQFF
TRBJ1-2	TRBV4-3	CASSQENRLSYYGYTF
TRBJ2-2	TRBV4-3	CASSQERVGTGELFF
TRBJ1-5	TRBV19	CASSPSTGGGNQPQHF
TRBJ1-6	TRBV6-5	CASSYRAPGYSPLHF
TRBJ1-6	TRBV28	CASSFRSSYNSPLHF
TRBJ2-7	TRBV7-8	CASIGSEGGEQYF
TRBJ2-1	TRBV23-1	CASSQFSGVNNEQFF
TRBJ1-2	TRBV12-5	CASGLETGVGYTF
TRBJ2-7	TRBV28	CASRSSRGDPYEQYF
TRBJ1-1	TRBV2	CASSDRENTEAFF
TRBJ2-7	TRBV5-4	CASSLDRGVREQYF
TRBJ2-5	TRBV6-5	CASSDGTAYQYF
TRBJ2-5	TRBV27	CASSLQGPETQYF
TRBJ2-7	TRBV4-1	CASSQAKGPGREQYF
TRBJ2-3	TRBV5-1	CASSSGTGGYDTQYF
TRBJ1-1	TRBV19	CASSIDGDRVMNTEAFF
TRBJ1-1	TRBV15	CATSRDWVTEAFF
TRBJ2-1	TRBV9	CASSPGLAGYNEQFF
TRBJ2-5	TRBV5-1	CASSLRSSGVGETQYF
TRBJ2-1	TRBV2	CATQRGADNEQFF
TRBJ2-6	TRBV5-1	CASTKNSLGDLTF
TRBJ2-5	TRBV5-8	CASSLSLLARGTQYF
TRBJ2-5	TRBV7-4	CASSPIRVRGAVETQYF
TRBJ1-1	TRBV4-3	CASSQEYHRRTEAFF
TRBJ2-5	TRBV10-3	CAISDPRAGAPPRPQYF
TRBJ2-7	TRBV6-5	CASSYSGPYEQYF
TRBJ2-1	TRBV5-6	CASSCLETSGVGEQFF
TRBJ2-7	TRBV4-1	CASSQERTSGRYEQYF
TRBJ1-5	TRBV28	CASSPLSSWTGNQPQHF
TRBJ2-3	TRBV27	CASSLKAPTDTQYF
TRBJ2-6	TRBV19	CASSKETGISGANVLTF
TRBJ2-1	TRBV10-3	CAISERWVGTGSPNEQFF
TRBJ1-6	TRBV4-1	CASSFRRGHNNSPLHF
TRBJ2-7	TRBV5-1	CASRFITSGAYEQYF
TRBJ2-5	TRBV7-2	CASSIRGPRGGRETQYF
TRBJ2-3	TRBV9	CASTLGGRTTDTQYF
TRBJ2-1	TRBV4-2	CASSHLPLSRPAWRDEQFF
TRBJ1-2	TRBV4-3	CASSVRPNYGYTF
TRBJ1-5	TRBV6-1	CASSPRDRGFQPQHF
TRBJ2-5	TRBV7-2	CASSWSWGQETQYF
TRBJ1-4	TRBV7-6	CASSLGRENEKLFF
TRBJ2-7	TRBV18	CASSPRDRTYEQYF